These 19 T cell receptor beta chains were all obtained from the same sample, sequenced in a study of neurological immune-mediated disorders. From the 5' RACE reads, TCRdb called clonotypes with MiXCR, one entry per CDR3 protein. This sample has tens of thousands of distinct CDR3 sequences; around 10% occur once, and the top ten carry about 1.8%. The sample taken for sequencing was PBMCs. Receptor source: a middle-aged man in good health.

This clonotype has a count of ten or more. This sequence joins TRBV29-1 and TRBJ2-5; D is perhaps TRBD2 (6 bases). Germline values: CDR1 SQVTM, CDR2 ANQGSEA. The CDR3 runs 14 residues. V lost 4 bases to trimming and J lost 10 bases, with 22 bases between them. DNA for the CDR3: TGCAGCGTTGGAAAGCGGGTGGCAAACTTGGACCAGTACTTC. Protein product: CSVGKRVANLDQYF.

In this sample, this clonotype turned up many times. V gene TRBV6-5 combines with J gene TRBJ2-5; TRBD2 aligns across 11 bases. Trimming cost V 6 bases and J 2 bases; bases outside gene matches: 8. CDR3 length equals 16 residues. Germline V gene sequence: CDR1 MNHEY, CDR2 SVGAGI. CDR3 in DNA: TGTGCCAGCAGGACTAGCGGGGCCGGGGTACAAGAGACCCAGTACTTC. Translated, it gives CASRTSGAGVQETQYF.

By proportion, this clonotype is medium-sized (0.01 to 0.1%). This chain joins TRBV29-1 and TRBJ1-1; weak D call: TRBD1 (6 bases). CDR3 length equals 13 residues. Germline CDR1 reads SQVTM; CDR2 reads ANQGSEA. The germline V and J ends were trimmed by 6 bases and 4 bases, with 15 bases remaining between them. The CDR3 bases are TGCAGCGTAGATACAGGGTCCGGCACTGAAGCTTTCTTT. This sequence encodes CSVDTGSGTEAFF.

Only a few counts were recorded for this clonotype. The chain has TRBV6-1 and TRBJ2-7; D perhaps matches TRBD2 (6 bases). Germline CDR1 reads MNHNS; CDR2 reads SASEGT. The V and J ends lost 3 bases and 4 bases respectively, with 16 bases between them. This CDR3 region has 15 residues. CDR3 residues: CASSDVQSGRYEQYF. The CDR3 DNA is TGTGCCAGCAGTGATGTCCAGAGCGGGCGGTACGAGCAGTACTTC.

This clonotype was detected many times. The genes are TRBV14 and TRBJ2-1; the D gene is possibly TRBD1 (6 bases). Germline V lookup: CDR1 SGHDN, CDR2 FVKESK. The CDR3 spans 15 residues. Trimming removed 3 bases at V and 7 bases at J, with 16 bases between. This CDR3 is CASSHWDTVVNEQFF. The CDR3 DNA reads as TGTGCCAGCAGCCACTGGGACACGGTTGTTAATGAGCAGTTCTTC.

This clonotype was seen ten or more times. The chain is built from TRBV29-1 and TRBJ1-1; D is perhaps TRBD1 (6 bases). Trimming cost V 4 bases and J 0 bases, with 15 bases left between them. The germline gives CDR1 SQVTM, CDR2 ANQGSEA. This CDR3 is built from 15 residues. CDR3 protein: CSVVGGRVMNTEAFF. The CDR3 bases are TGCAGCGTTGTCGGGGGCCGGGTTATGAACACTGAAGCTTTCTTT.

This clonotype showed up many times. V usage is TRBV3-1 and J usage is TRBJ1-5, with 9 positions matching TRBD1. The CDR3 runs 15 residues. The V gene's germline CDR1 is LGHDT and CDR2 YNNKEL (reference sequence). V gave up 4 bases and J gave up 5 bases; unmatched junction bases: 6. CDR3 sequence: CASSRTGDSDQPQHF. In DNA, the CDR3 is TGTGCCAGCAGCCGGACAGGGGATAGTGATCAGCCCCAGCATTTT.

Ten or more counts support this clonotype. The gene calls are TRBV6-2 or TRBV6-3 and TRBJ1-2; D remains ambiguous. The CDR3 sequence is 12 residues long. Trimming cost V 8 bases and J 0 bases, with 7 bases left between them. The germline CDR1 and CDR2 sequences are MNHEY and SVGEGT. CDR3 nucleotide sequence: TGTGCCAGCGGCCGACCTAACTATGGCTACACCTTC. This encodes CASGRPNYGYTF.

Turning to this clonotype: This clone may be a read error of a much larger clone one base away. This chain connects TRBV7-9 to TRBJ1-1; tentatively, D is TRBD1 (5 bases). Germline V gene lookup returns CDR1 SEHNR and CDR2 FQNEAQ (reference sequence). CDR3 length equals 12 residues. The CDR3 sequence: CACSLGVTEAFF. The CDR3 DNA reads as TGTGCCTGCAGCTTAGGGGTCACTGAAGCTTTCTTT. The full variable domain, completed using reference TRBV7-9 and TRBJ1-1, is DTGVSQNPRHKITKRGQNVTFRCDPISEHNRLYWYRQTLGQGPEFLTYFQNEAQLEKSRLLSDRFSAERPKGSFSTLEIQRTEQGDSAMYLCACSLGVTEAFFGQGTRLTVV.

With regard to this clonotype: The junction departs from the called germline gene at one end, perhaps through a read error. V and J are TRBV7-8 and TRBJ2-1, with TRBD2 matching over 9 bases. Germline-derived CDR1 and CDR2 are SGHVS and FQNEAQ. The CDR3 consists of 17 residues. CDR3 region: CAISLGRTSAKRNEQFF. The CDR3 nucleotides read TGTGCCATCAGCTTAGGGCGGACTAGCGCAAAAAGAAATGAGCAGTTCTTC.

This clonotype was seen repeatedly, ten times or more. The chain carries TRBV7-2 and TRBJ2-1; TRBD2 is a possible D gene (5 bases). The CDR3 runs 14 residues. Germline CDR1 SGHTA, CDR2 FQGNSA. Trimming took off 5 bases at V and 10 bases at J, with 18 bases between the two ends. The CDR3 sequence is CASSLLGRDVEQFF. The CDR3 coding sequence is TGTGCCAGCAGCCTATTGGGGAGAGACGTAGAGCAGTTCTTC.

There are many counts of this clonotype. The chain employs TRBV27 and TRBJ2-1; 8 nucleotides agree with TRBD1. This CDR3 spans 19 amino acids. In germline, CDR1 is MNHEY, CDR2 SMNVEV (reference sequence). Trimming took 2 bases from V and 1 from J; bases not matched to a gene: 13. DNA of the CDR3: TGTGCCAGCAGTTTAGGGGTGGGTCGACAGGGGCAATCCTACAATGAGCAGTTCTTC. Protein: CASSLGVGRQGQSYNEQFF.

This clonotype was seen many times. J is TRBJ1-1 and V is TRBV4-2; perhaps TRBD1 as D (5 bases). Germline CDR1 and CDR2: LGHNA and YNFKEQ. This CDR3 contains 15 residues. V lost 4 bases and J 2 bases, leaving 14 bases between the germline ends. The CDR3 DNA follows: TGTGCCAGCAGCCCTCAATGCGGGGGTAACACTGAAGCTTTCTTT. It specifies CASSPQCGGNTEAFF.

This clonotype came up many times. The rearrangement uses TRBV20-1 and TRBJ2-2; the match to TRBD2 covers 15 bases. Trimming took 6 bases from V and 5 from J; bases not matched to a gene: 4. Germline V gene sequence: CDR1 DFQATT, CDR2 SNEGSKA (reference sequence). The CDR3 runs to 15 residues. In DNA, the CDR3 is TGCAGTGCATCCGGGACTAGCGGGAGGACCGGGGAGCTGTTTTTT. This gives the protein CSASGTSGRTGELFF.

This clonotype was seen a handful of times. Sequence at one end of the junction differs from germline and may be a read error. V and J are TRBV5-5 and TRBJ2-7, with 8 bases fitting TRBD1. Germline V CDR1 and CDR2: SGHKS, YYEKEE (reference sequence). The CDR3 runs to 15 residues. The CDR3 region is CASSLGPGQATLYSF. Written as DNA, the CDR3 is TGTGCCAGCAGCTTGGGACCGGGACAGGCGACCTTATATAGCTTC. The full variable domain, in which reference TRBV5-5 and TRBJ2-7 provide the parts outside the CDR3, is DAGVTQSPTHLIKTRGQQVTLRCSPISGHKSVSWYQQVLGQGPQFIFQYYEKEERGRGNFPDRFSARQFPNYSSELNVNALLLGDSALYLCASSLGPGQATLYSFGPGTRLTVT.

This clonotype was seen repeatedly, ten times or more. The rearrangement joins TRBV5-1 to TRBJ2-3; 10 bases match TRBD2. The CDR3 has 15 amino acids. V lost 0 bases to trimming and J lost 4 bases; unmatched junction nucleotides: 2. CDR1 is SGHRS and CDR2 is YFSETQ in the germline V gene. CDR3 nucleotides: TGCGCCAGCAGCTTGGCTAGCGGGAGTTCAGATACGCAGTATTTT. Its translation is CASSLASGSSDTQYF.

The sample holds many counts of this clonotype. The chain couples TRBV12-3 or TRBV12-4 to TRBJ2-3; TRBD2 matches at 9 bases. V gave up 1 base and J gave up 3 bases; unmatched junction bases: 11. There are 18 residues in the CDR3. CDR3 sequence: CASSLGLAGPQGTDTQYF. The CDR3 DNA sequence: TGTGCCAGCAGTTTAGGGCTAGCGGGACCCCAAGGAACAGATACGCAGTATTTT.

In its sample, this clonotype was seen many times. V gene TRBV18 combines with J gene TRBJ2-5; D is undetermined. V lost 3 bases, J lost 10 bases, and 12 bases lay in between. CDR3 size: 12 residues. Germline loops: CDR1 KGHSH, CDR2 LQKENI. CDR3 residues: CASSPANLDQYF. For the CDR3, the DNA is TGTGCCAGCTCACCCGCAAATTTGGACCAGTACTTC. Full variable domain (outside the CDR3, taken from reference TRBV18 and TRBJ2-5): NAGVMQNPRHLVRRRGQEARLRCSPMKGHSHVYWYRQLPEEGLKFMVYLQKENIIDESGMPKERFSAEFPKEGPSILRIQQVVRGDSAAYFCASSPANLDQYFGPGTRLLVL.

This clonotype was seen ten or more times. The V gene is TRBV10-3, the J gene TRBJ2-5, with TRBD2 identical over 10 bases. The V gene's germline CDR1 is ENHRY and CDR2 SYGVKD. V dropped 6 bases and J dropped 3; count of bases not matched to a gene: 7. This CDR3 region has 15 residues. CDR3: CAIRRYLAGEETQYF. In DNA, the CDR3 is TGTGCCATCAGAAGGTATCTAGCGGGGGAAGAGACCCAGTACTTC.